One and the same sample provided the 27 T cell receptor beta chains below, sequenced in a study of T-cell reconstitution after alpha-beta-depleted transplantation in children. Using unique molecular identifiers, the investigators prepared the TCRbeta library. TCRdb called the PCR reads again in MiXCR, with one record for every CDR3 protein. This table holds about 70,000 distinct CDR3 sequences, approximately 10% found once. This specimen consisted of PBMCs, obtained before TCRalphabeta/CD19-depleted stem cell transplant. Source of these receptors: a boy aged 5-17 years with acute myeloid leukemia, due to receive a stem cell transplant.

At least ten counts were recorded for this clonotype. The rearrangement joins TRBV5-1 to TRBJ2-3, with D uncertain. This CDR3 has 15 amino acids. Looked up from germline, CDR1 is SGHRS and CDR2 is YFSETQ. Trimming removed 0 bases at V and 0 bases at J, with 8 bases between. The CDR3 region is CASSLDPRSTDTQYF. The CDR3 nucleotides read TGCGCCAGCAGCTTGGATCCGCGGAGCACAGATACGCAGTATTTT.

This clonotype was seen a handful of times. This chain uses TRBV28 with TRBJ1-5, with 10 bases identical to TRBD1. The CDR3 is made up of 16 amino acids. Germline V gives CDR1 MDHEN, CDR2 SYDVKM. Losses at the gene ends were 6 bases for V and 6 bases for J; bases not matched to a gene: 11. CDR3 in amino acids: CASRETGTGAAQPQHF. The CDR3 coding sequence is TGTGCCAGCAGAGAAACCGGGACAGGGGCTGCTCAGCCCCAGCATTTT. Drawing the rest from reference TRBV28 and TRBJ1-5, the complete variable domain is DVKVTQSSRYLVKRTGEKVFLECVQDMDHENMFWYRQDPGLGLRLIYFSYDVKMKEKGDIPEGYSVSREKKERFSLILESASTNQTSMYLCASRETGTGAAQPQHFGDGTRLSIL.

In DNA form, the CDR3 reads TGTGCCACCTCCCTGCTGGTTCCGGCAGTGGTTTCCAATGAGCAGTTCTTC. This sequence encodes CATSLLVPAVVSNEQFF. The genes are TRBV3-1 and TRBJ2-1; D ambiguous. Germline V gene data show CDR1 as LGHDT and CDR2 as YNNKEL (reference sequence). Trimming cost V 10 bases and J 6 bases, with 28 bases left between them. This CDR3 region has 17 residues.

This clonotype was observed at least ten times. The CDR3 spells CSASPTSGLYNEQFF. The CDR3 bases are TGCAGTGCGTCTCCGACTAGCGGACTTTACAATGAGCAGTTCTTC. The rearrangement joins TRBV20-1 to TRBJ2-1, with 9 bases that match TRBD2. Per the germline V gene, CDR1 is DFQATT and CDR2 is SNEGSKA (reference sequence). The CDR3 spans 15 residues. V shed 6 bases, J shed 4 bases, and the junction held 10 bases outside the gene matches.

For this clonotype: A read error may be the cause here, since a much bigger clone is one base away. The CDR3 is CASSYVLTSTDTQYF. CDR3 nucleotides: TGTGCCAGCAGTTATGTACTTACTAGCACAGATACGCAGTATTTT. The chain links TRBV6-2 or TRBV6-3 to TRBJ2-3; D gene uncertain. Looked up from germline, CDR1 is MNHEY and CDR2 is SVGEGT. The V end lost 3 bases, the J end lost 0 bases, and 10 bases lay between the germline ends. CDR3 length: 15 amino acids.

This clonotype has at least ten counts. CDR3 nucleotide sequence: TGTGCCACCAGCCATGCAGGCGGGGAAGCCACAGATACGCAGTATTTT. It is translated as CATSHAGGEATDTQYF. The chain couples TRBV24-1 to TRBJ2-3; maybe TRBD2 (6 bases). The CDR3 length is 16 residues. Per the germline V gene, CDR1 is KGHDR and CDR2 is SFDVKD. V was pared by 7 bases and J by 2 bases, with 18 bases between.

The gene calls are TRBV12-5 and TRBJ2-1; D is uncertain. The CDR3 spans 13 residues. V shed 0 bases and J shed 10 bases, with 10 bases lying between them. CDR1 is LGHNT and CDR2 is FRNRAP in the germline V gene. This chain's CDR3 is CASGLVLGSEQFF. As DNA, the CDR3 is TGTGCTAGTGGTTTGGTACTGGGTAGCGAGCAGTTCTTC.

This clonotype occurred a few times. The chain has TRBV12-3 or TRBV12-4 and TRBJ2-5; 13 nucleotides agree with TRBD2. This CDR3 has 16 amino acids. Trimming cost V 5 bases and J 5 bases; bases outside gene matches: 8. The CDR3 spells CASSPGTSGVLETQYF. The CDR3 nucleotides are TGTGCCAGCAGTCCCGGGACTAGCGGGGTATTGGAGACCCAGTACTTC.

At least ten counts were recorded for this clonotype. The J gene is TRBJ1-1, the V gene TRBV20-1; 11 bases agree with TRBD1. The germline V gene has CDR1 DFQATT and CDR2 SNEGSKA (reference sequence). V lost 6 bases, J lost 7 bases, and 7 bases stayed unmatched. CDR3 size: 13 residues. The chain's CDR3 is CSARDRGFFEAFF. The CDR3 DNA sequence: TGCAGTGCGAGGGACAGGGGGTTTTTTGAAGCTTTCTTT.

The chain employs TRBV5-1 and TRBJ2-2, with 8 bases that match TRBD2. Germline CDR1 SGHRS, CDR2 YFSETQ. After removal of 1 base from V and 3 bases from J, the junction contained 5 bases not matched to a gene. The length of the CDR3 is 16 residues. The DNA for the CDR3 is TGCGCCAGCAGCTTGTCCGGGGGGGGATACACCGGGGAGCTGTTTTTT. The encoded protein is CASSLSGGGYTGELFF.

The chain uses TRBV30 and TRBJ2-3, with TRBD2 as a possible D gene (6 bases). V lost 8 bases and J 3 bases, leaving 24 bases between the germline ends. Germline V lookup: CDR1 GTSNPN, CDR2 SVGIG (reference sequence). This CDR3 contains 16 residues. As DNA, the CDR3 is TGTGCCCTCTCTCGCGGGACCTTTGGGAGGACAGATACGCAGTATTTT. It translates to CALSRGTFGRTDTQYF. Together with reference TRBV30 and TRBJ2-3, the CDR3 gives the full variable domain: SQTIHQWPATLVQPVGSPLSLECTVEGTSNPNLYWYRQAAGRGLQLLFYSVGIGQISSEVPQNLSASRPQDRQFILSSKKLLLSDSGFYLCALSRGTFGRTDTQYFGPGTRLTVL.

The rearrangement uses TRBV30 and TRBJ2-7; 7 nucleotides align to TRBD2. V lost 0 bases and J lost 5; bases outside the gene matches: 13. There are 16 residues in the CDR3. Germline V gene lookup returns CDR1 GTSNPN and CDR2 SVGIG (reference sequence). CDR3 sequence reads: CAWSVPRTSFGDEQYF. The CDR3 DNA sequence: TGTGCCTGGAGTGTACCCCGGACTAGTTTTGGGGACGAGCAGTACTTC.

This clonotype was seen repeatedly, ten times or more. The chain has TRBV6-5 and TRBJ2-1; D is perhaps TRBD2 (6 bases). This CDR3 has 15 residues. V lost 2 bases and J lost 3, with 11 bases in between. Germline V gene sequence: CDR1 MNHEY, CDR2 SVGAGI. As DNA, the CDR3 is TGTGCCAGCAGTTACGACAACGGGGGCTACAATGAGCAGTTCTTC. Protein product: CASSYDNGGYNEQFF.

This clonotype was recorded many times. The rearrangement uses TRBV20-1 and TRBJ2-1, with D hard to call. The CDR3 has 14 amino acids. The ends were cut back, 5 bases at V and 7 bases at J, with 18 bases in the middle. The germline V gene encodes CDR1 DFQATT and CDR2 SNEGSKA (reference sequence). CDR3 in DNA: TGCAGTGCTGGCCCAATGGTCTCCGATAATGAGCAGTTCTTC. It is translated as CSAGPMVSDNEQFF.

This clonotype was seen repeatedly, ten times or more. The CDR3 sequence is CASSQGVNYGYTF. The CDR3 DNA is TGCGCCAGCAGCCAGGGGGTTAACTATGGCTACACCTTC. The V call is TRBV5-1, the J call TRBJ1-2; 7 bases line up with TRBD1. The CDR3 contains 13 residues. The germline CDR1 and CDR2 sequences are SGHRS and YFSETQ. J was trimmed by 1 base and V by 4 bases; bases with no gene match: 1.

This clonotype has at least ten counts. The V gene is TRBV4-2, the J gene TRBJ2-3; TRBD2 is a possible D gene (6 bases). V lost 0 bases to trimming and J lost 5 bases, with 12 bases between them. The CDR3 is 15 residues long. Germline V gene data show CDR1 as LGHNA and CDR2 as YNFKEQ. The chain's CDR3 is CASSQDGGKGDTQYF. The CDR3 DNA reads TGTGCCAGCAGCCAAGATGGGGGGAAGGGAGATACGCAGTATTTT.

V is TRBV30 and J is TRBJ1-6, with 11 bases identical to TRBD1. The CDR3 extends over 15 amino acids. The ends lost 0 bases at V and 7 bases at J; junction bases unmatched: 2. Germline V CDR1 and CDR2: GTSNPN, SVGIG (reference sequence). The CDR3 loop reads CAWSVRTGGNSPLHF. CDR3 nucleotide sequence: TGTGCCTGGAGTGTACGGACAGGGGGCAATTCACCCCTCCACTTT.

This clonotype has ten or more counts. This chain connects TRBV7-2 to TRBJ2-3, with TRBD2 matching 11 bases. V shed 3 bases and J 0 bases; nucleotides not matched to a gene: 5. Per germline, CDR1 SGHTA and CDR2 FQGNSA. The CDR3 is made up of 17 amino acids. CDR3 in amino acids: CASSFGTSGGSTDTQYF. CDR3 sequence (DNA): TGTGCCAGCAGCTTCGGTACTAGCGGGGGAAGCACAGATACGCAGTATTTT.

In this sample, this clonotype is medium-sized. The gene calls are TRBV6-2 or TRBV6-3 and TRBJ2-7; 10 bases line up with TRBD2. The CDR3 runs to 15 residues. The germline V gene has CDR1 MNHEY and CDR2 SVGEGT. Trimming took 6 bases from V and 5 from J; bases not matched to a gene: 10. CDR3 DNA sequence: TGTGCCAGCAGGAATTTCACTAGCGGGATGCACGAGCAGTACTTC. It is translated as CASRNFTSGMHEQYF.

This clonotype occurred many times. The rearrangement joins TRBV6-2 or TRBV6-3 to TRBJ1-5, with 10 bases matching TRBD1. Germline trimming cut 6 bases from V and 4 bases from J; bases unmatched to any gene: 18. CDR3 length: 19 amino acids. The germline V gene has CDR1 MNHEY and CDR2 SVGEGT. This chain's CDR3 is CASSPMMDRGRTFNQPQHF. In DNA form, the CDR3 reads TGTGCCAGCAGCCCGATGATGGACAGGGGGAGGACTTTTAATCAGCCCCAGCATTTT.

In its sample, this clonotype was seen a few times. This chain joins TRBV6-5 and TRBJ1-6; possibly TRBD1 for D (5 bases). Germline CDR1 reads MNHEY; CDR2 reads SVGAGI. There are 15 residues in the CDR3. Trimming pared 0 bases from V and 9 bases from J, leaving 12 bases between. The CDR3: CASSYSAGQGSPLHF. CDR3 DNA: TGTGCCAGCAGTTACTCCGCAGGGCAGGGTTCACCCCTCCACTTT.

This clonotype was counted ten times or more. This chain connects TRBV20-1 to TRBJ2-7, with D possibly called TRBD1 or TRBD2 (5 bases each). The germline V and J ends were trimmed by 6 bases and 4 bases, with 19 bases remaining between them. The CDR3 runs 14 residues. Germline CDR1 DFQATT, CDR2 SNEGSKA (reference sequence). CDR3 loop: CSARRGRLGYEQYV. The CDR3 DNA reads TGCAGTGCCCGTCGGGGCCGCCTGGGATACGAGCAGTACGTC.

In its sample, this clonotype was seen many times. The chain carries TRBV20-1 and TRBJ2-2; no reliable D call. Trimming shortened V by 2 bases and J by 4 bases, and 14 bases separated the two germline ends. The CDR3 totals 15 residues. Per the germline V gene, CDR1 is DFQATT and CDR2 is SNEGSKA (reference sequence). The CDR3 DNA follows: TGCAGTGCTAGATTGGCTTTACCGGGCACCGGGGAGCTGTTTTTT. It codes for CSARLALPGTGELFF.

This chain joins TRBV30 and TRBJ1-5; a weak D match, TRBD1 (5 bases). Germline-derived CDR1 and CDR2 are GTSNPN and SVGIG (reference sequence). Trimming stripped 5 bases from V and 7 bases from J, with 12 bases between. This CDR3 has 12 residues. CDR3 residues: CAWGGERQPQHF. The CDR3 nucleotides read TGTGCCTGGGGGGGGGAACGACAGCCCCAGCATTTT.

The J gene is TRBJ2-4, the V gene TRBV20-1, with D possibly being TRBD1 (6 bases). Trimming stripped 5 bases from V and 5 bases from J, with 16 bases between. Germline V gives CDR1 DFQATT, CDR2 SNEGSKA (reference sequence). This CDR3 region has 14 residues. The CDR3 loop reads CSAHGTEGENIQYF. The CDR3 DNA reads as TGCAGTGCTCACGGGACCGAGGGGGAAAACATTCAGTACTTC.

With respect to this clonotype: This may be a read error, as it is one base from a much larger clone. The chain joins TRBV27 to TRBJ2-5, with 12 positions matching TRBD1. The length of the CDR3 is 17 residues. V lost 7 bases and J lost 3; bases outside the gene matches: 12. Germline-derived CDR1 and CDR2 are MNHEY and SMNVEV (reference sequence). The CDR3 DNA reads as TGTGCCAGCAACGCCCGGGGGGACAGGGGGCCTGAAGAGACCCAGTACTTC. The encoded protein is CASNARGDRGPEETQYF.

Ten or more counts support this clonotype. The chain recombines TRBV20-1 with TRBJ1-2; the match to TRBD1 covers 10 bases. V shed 2 bases, J shed 6 bases, and the junction held 3 bases outside the gene matches. CDR3 length: 13 residues. CDR1 and CDR2 (germline): DFQATT, SNEGSKA (reference sequence). CDR3 sequence: CSARSGQGHGYTF. In DNA form, the CDR3 reads TGCAGTGCTAGATCGGGACAGGGGCATGGCTACACCTTC.